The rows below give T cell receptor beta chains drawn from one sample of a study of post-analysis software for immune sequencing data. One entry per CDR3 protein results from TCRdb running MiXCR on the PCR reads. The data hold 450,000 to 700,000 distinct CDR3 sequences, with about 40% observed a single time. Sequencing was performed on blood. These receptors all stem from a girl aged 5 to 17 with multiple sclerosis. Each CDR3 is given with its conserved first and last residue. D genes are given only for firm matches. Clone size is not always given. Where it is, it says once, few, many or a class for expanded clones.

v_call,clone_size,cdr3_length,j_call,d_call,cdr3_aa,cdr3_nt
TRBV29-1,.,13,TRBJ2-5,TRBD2,CSVGWRGGETQYF,TGCAGCGTTGGGTGGCGGGGAGGGGAGACCCAGTACTTC
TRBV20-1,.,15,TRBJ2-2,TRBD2,CSARDPSGETGELFF,TGCAGTGCTAGAGATCCTAGCGGGGAGACCGGGGAGCTGTTTTTT
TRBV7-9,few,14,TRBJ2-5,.,CASSLWKSQETQYF,TGTGCCAGCAGCTTGTGGAAAAGTCAAGAGACCCAGTACTTC
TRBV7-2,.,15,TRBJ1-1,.,CASSQTVVAGTEAFF,TGTGCCAGCAGCCAGACCGTGGTCGCGGGCACTGAAGCTTTCTTT
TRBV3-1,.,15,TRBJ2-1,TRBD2,CASSQGGGDPNEQFF,TGTGCCAGCAGCCAGGGCGGGGGGGACCCTAATGAGCAGTTCTTC
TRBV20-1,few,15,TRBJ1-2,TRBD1,CSARDRRQGYNGYTF,TGCAGTGCTAGAGATCGGCGACAGGGGTATAATGGCTACACCTTC
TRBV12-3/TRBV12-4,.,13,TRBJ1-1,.,CASSFYWNTEAFF,TGTGCCAGCAGTTTTTACTGGAACACTGAAGCTTTCTTT
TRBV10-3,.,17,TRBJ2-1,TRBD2,CAISEVSGRVSYNEQFF,TGTGCCATCAGTGAGGTTAGCGGGAGGGTCTCCTACAATGAGCAGTTCTTC
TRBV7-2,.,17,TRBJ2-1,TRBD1,CASSFPAGGSSYNEQFF,TGTGCCAGCAGCTTCCCCGCAGGGGGTAGCTCCTACAATGAGCAGTTCTTC
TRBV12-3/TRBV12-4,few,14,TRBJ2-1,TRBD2,CASRRILAGLEQFF,TGTGCCAGCAGGAGGATTCTAGCGGGGCTAGAGCAGTTCTTC
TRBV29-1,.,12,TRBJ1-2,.,CSGHIGGGGYTF,TGCAGCGGCCATATAGGGGGAGGGGGCTACACCTTC
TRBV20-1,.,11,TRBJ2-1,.,CSAPDSNEQFF,TGCAGTGCCCCTGACAGCAATGAGCAGTTCTTC
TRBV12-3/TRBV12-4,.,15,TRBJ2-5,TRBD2,CASRELADNRETQYF,TGTGCCAGCAGAGAACTAGCGGACAACAGAGAGACCCAGTACTTC
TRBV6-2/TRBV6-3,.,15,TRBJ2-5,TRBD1,CASRTDRGRSETQYF,TGTGCCAGCAGAACGGACAGGGGCCGTTCAGAGACCCAGTACTTC
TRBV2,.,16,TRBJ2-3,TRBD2,CASSEDWTSGTDTQYF,TGTGCCAGCAGTGAAGATTGGACTAGCGGCACAGATACGCAGTATTTT
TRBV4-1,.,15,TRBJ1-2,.,CASSPSQARGYGYTF,TGCGCCAGCAGCCCAAGCCAGGCTCGGGGCTATGGCTACACCTTC
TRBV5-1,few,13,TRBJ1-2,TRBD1,CASSSPGGNGYTF,TGTGCCAGCAGCTCCCCAGGGGGTAATGGCTACACCTTC
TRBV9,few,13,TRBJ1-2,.,CASSPIGYYGYTF,TGTGCCAGCAGCCCGATTGGATACTATGGCTACACCTTC
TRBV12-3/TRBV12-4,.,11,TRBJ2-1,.,CASSDVSEQFF,TGTGCCAGCAGTGACGTCAGTGAGCAGTTCTTC
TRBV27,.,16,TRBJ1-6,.,CASSLRTTENNSPLHF,TGTGCCAGCAGCCTAAGGACGACAGAGAATAATTCACCCCTCCACTTT
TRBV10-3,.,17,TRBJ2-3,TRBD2,CAISDQSGRAQADTQYF,TGTGCCATCAGTGATCAGAGCGGGAGGGCCCAGGCAGATACGCAGTATTTT
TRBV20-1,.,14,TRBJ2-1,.,CSASPLSSYNEQFF,TGCAGTGCTAGTCCCCTGAGCTCCTACAATGAGCAGTTCTTC
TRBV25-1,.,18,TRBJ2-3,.,CASSESLWVGGITDTQYF,TGTGCCAGCAGTGAATCCCTCTGGGTAGGGGGGATCACAGATACGCAGTATTTT
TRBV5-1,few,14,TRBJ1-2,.,CASSGAVSVESYTF,TGCGCCAGCAGCGGAGCGGTGTCTGTTGAGAGCTACACCTTC
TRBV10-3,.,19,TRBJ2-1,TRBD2,CAISSDGTSGDGGLNEQFF,TGTGCCATCAGTTCTGACGGGACTAGCGGGGACGGGGGGCTCAATGAGCAGTTCTTC
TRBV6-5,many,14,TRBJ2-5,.,CASSPQGLGETQYF,TGTGCCAGCAGTCCCCAGGGGCTGGGGGAGACCCAGTACTTC
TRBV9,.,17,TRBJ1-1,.,CASSVAVGPRGNTEAFF,TGTGCCAGCAGCGTAGCGGTCGGCCCTCGGGGTAACACTGAAGCTTTCTTT
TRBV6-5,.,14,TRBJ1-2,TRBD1,CASSPTGDYYGYTF,TGTGCCAGCAGTCCGACAGGGGACTACTATGGCTACACCTTC
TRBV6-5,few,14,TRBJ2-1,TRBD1,CASSYRGQGNEQFF,TGTGCCAGCAGTTACAGGGGGCAAGGGAATGAGCAGTTCTTC
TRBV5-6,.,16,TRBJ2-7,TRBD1,CASSIQPGQTSYEQYF,TGTGCCAGCAGCATACAACCGGGACAGACCTCCTACGAGCAGTACTTC
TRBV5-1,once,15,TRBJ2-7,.,CASSVGGDLSYEQYF,TGCGCCAGCAGCGTCGGAGGGGACTTATCCTACGAGCAGTACTTC
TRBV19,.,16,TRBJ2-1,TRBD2,CASSGPSGRPYNEQFF,TGTGCCAGTAGTGGCCCCAGCGGGAGGCCCTACAATGAGCAGTTCTTC
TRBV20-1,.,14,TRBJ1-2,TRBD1,CSATTTGGPYGYTF,TGCAGTGCTACTACGACAGGGGGTCCCTATGGCTACACCTTC
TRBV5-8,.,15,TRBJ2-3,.,CASSSSGSRTDTQYF,TGTGCCAGCAGCTCATCCGGCTCCCGCACAGATACGCAGTATTTT
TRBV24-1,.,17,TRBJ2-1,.,CATSDRSRLPDYNEQFF,TGTGCCACCAGTGACCGCTCGAGGCTACCAGACTACAATGAGCAGTTCTTC
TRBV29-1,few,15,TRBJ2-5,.,CSVEDSSGGRETQYF,TGCAGCGTTGAAGATAGTTCCGGGGGCCGGGAGACCCAGTACTTC
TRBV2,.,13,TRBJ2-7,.,CASSKEIFYEQYF,TGTGCCAGCAGTAAAGAGATCTTCTACGAGCAGTACTTC
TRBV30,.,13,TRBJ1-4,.,CAWSGGANEKLFF,TGTGCCTGGAGTGGGGGGGCCAATGAAAAACTGTTTTTT
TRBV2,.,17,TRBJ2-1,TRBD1,CASLAHPQDRANNEQFF,TGTGCCAGCCTAGCCCACCCTCAGGACAGGGCAAACAATGAGCAGTTCTTC
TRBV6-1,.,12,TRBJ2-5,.,CASSEARKTQYF,TGTGCCAGCAGTGAAGCGAGGAAGACCCAGTACTTC
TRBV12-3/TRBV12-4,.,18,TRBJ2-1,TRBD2,CASSLDSALAGIYNEQFF,TGTGCCAGCAGTTTAGATTCCGCCCTAGCGGGGATATACAATGAGCAGTTCTTC
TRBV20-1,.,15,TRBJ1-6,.,CSAPNPGTGNSPLHF,TGCAGTGCTCCGAACCCAGGAACGGGAAATTCACCCCTCCACTTT
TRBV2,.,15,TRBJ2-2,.,CASSAKGANTGELFF,TGTGCCAGCAGTGCGAAAGGCGCGAACACCGGGGAGCTGTTTTTT
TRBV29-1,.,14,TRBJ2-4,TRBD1,CSVGQGVAKNIQYF,TGCAGCGTTGGACAGGGGGTAGCCAAAAACATTCAGTACTTC
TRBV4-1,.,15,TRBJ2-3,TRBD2,CASSQRLAGGPTQYF,TGCGCCAGCAGCCAAAGACTAGCGGGGGGCCCTACGCAGTATTTT
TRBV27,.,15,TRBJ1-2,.,CASSLWARDTYGYTF,TGTGCCAGCAGTTTATGGGCCCGGGACACTTATGGCTACACCTTC
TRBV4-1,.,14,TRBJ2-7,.,CASSQGPMSNEQYF,TGCGCCAGCAGCCAAGGACCTATGTCCAACGAGCAGTACTTC
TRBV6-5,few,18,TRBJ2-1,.,CASSYYTPSTDYYNEQFF,TGTGCCAGCAGTTACTACACCCCCTCAACAGATTACTACAATGAGCAGTTCTTC
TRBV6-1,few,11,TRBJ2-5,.,CASRDSVGWYF,TGTGCCAGCAGGGACTCGGTAGGATGGTACTTC